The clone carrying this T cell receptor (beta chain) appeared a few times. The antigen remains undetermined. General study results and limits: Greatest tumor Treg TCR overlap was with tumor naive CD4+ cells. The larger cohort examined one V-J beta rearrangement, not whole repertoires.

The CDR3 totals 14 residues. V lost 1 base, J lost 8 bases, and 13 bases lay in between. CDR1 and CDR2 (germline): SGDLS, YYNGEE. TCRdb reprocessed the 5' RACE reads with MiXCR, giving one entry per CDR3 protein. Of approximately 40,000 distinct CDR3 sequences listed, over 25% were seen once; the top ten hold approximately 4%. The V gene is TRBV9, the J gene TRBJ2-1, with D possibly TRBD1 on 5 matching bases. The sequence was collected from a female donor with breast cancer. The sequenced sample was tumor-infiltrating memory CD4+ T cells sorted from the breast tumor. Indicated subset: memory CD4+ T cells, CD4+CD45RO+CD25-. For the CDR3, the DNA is TGTGCCAGCAGCGTAAGCCAGGGAAGCTATGAGCAGTTCTTC. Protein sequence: CASSVSQGSYEQFF.